The 20 T cell receptor beta chains given below trace back to one sample, sequenced in a study of cytomegalovirus exposure and HLA in healthy donors. Primers: 60 Vbeta forward and 13 Jbeta reverse. Clones were read by immunoSEQ multiplex PCR, and TCRdb kept only the in-frame ones, dropping some. The table lists roughly 130,000 clones, around three quarters of them singletons, with approximately 0.9% in the top ten. The sequencing input was PBMCs. The receptors derive from a man aged 18 to 30 in good health and CMV-seronegative.

This chain uses TRBV19 with TRBJ1-2; TRBD1 matches 7 bases. Trimming cost V 3 bases and J 8 bases; bases outside gene matches: 12. The germline gives CDR1 LNHDA, CDR2 SQIVND (reference sequence). The CDR3 extends over 15 amino acids. As DNA, the CDR3 is TGTGCCAGTAGTATTAAGGACAGGCCCGTCGGGGGCTACACCTTC. It translates to CASSIKDRPVGGYTF.

V usage is TRBV29-1 and J usage is TRBJ2-7; weak D call: TRBD2 (6 bases). Germline-derived CDR1 and CDR2 are SQVTM and ANQGSEA. The CDR3 consists of 13 residues. Trimming removed 6 bases at V and 5 bases at J, with 17 bases between. Here the CDR3 DNA reads TGCAGCGTGCTAGCCCGGGGGTTCAACGAGCAGTACTTC. Encoded protein: CSVLARGFNEQYF.

V gene TRBV7-3 combines with J gene TRBJ2-1; the D gene is possibly TRBD1 (5 bases). V lost 2 bases, J lost 0 bases, and 14 bases lay in between. The CDR3 totals 17 residues. Germline V gene sequence: CDR1 SGHTA, CDR2 FQGTGA. Here the CDR3 DNA reads TGTGCCAGCAGCTTATGGGGCCGAGATAGCTCCTACAATGAGCAGTTCTTC. Encoded protein: CASSLWGRDSSYNEQFF.

The chain joins TRBV15 to TRBJ1-1; D call uncertain. CDR3 length equals 17 residues. The V end was cut by 0 bases, the J end by 0 bases, with 14 bases between. The germline gives CDR1 LNHNV, CDR2 YYDKDF (reference sequence). The CDR3 DNA reads as TGTGCCACCAGCAGAGATCGCCGGGGATCGCTGAACACTGAAGCTTTCTTT. Protein sequence: CATSRDRRGSLNTEAFF.

The chain uses TRBV5-4 and TRBJ2-7, with D possibly matching TRBD2 (5 bases). This CDR3 comprises 13 residues. Germline CDR1 SGHNT, CDR2 YYREEE (reference sequence). The V gene lost 0 bases and the J gene lost 2 bases, with 6 bases spanning the gap. CDR3 nucleotide sequence: TGTGCCAGCAGCTTGGACGGGACCTACGAGCAGTACTTC. Amino acids: CASSLDGTYEQYF.

The chain recombines TRBV18 with TRBJ2-1; D perhaps matches TRBD1 (6 bases). V gave up 2 bases and J gave up 5 bases, with 7 bases separating them. In germline, CDR1 is KGHSH, CDR2 LQKENI. The CDR3 totals 13 residues. The CDR3 loop reads CASSPWDNNEQFF. The CDR3 DNA is TGTGCCAGCTCACCATGGGACAACAATGAGCAGTTCTTC.

The chain combines TRBV15 with TRBJ1-3; a weak D match, TRBD1 (5 bases). This CDR3 region has 18 residues. The V gene lost 0 bases and the J gene lost 0 bases, with 15 bases spanning the gap. Germline V CDR1 and CDR2: LNHNV, YYDKDF (reference sequence). The CDR3 loop reads CATSRDTPLTASGNTIYF. DNA for the CDR3: TGTGCCACCAGCAGAGATACCCCTTTGACAGCCTCTGGAAACACCATATATTTT.

This rearrangement joins TRBV7-6 to TRBJ2-7, with D possibly being TRBD1 (5 bases). V was cut by 3 bases and J by 0 bases, with 12 bases left in between. CDR1 and CDR2 (germline): SGHVS, FNYEAQ. The CDR3 is made up of 15 amino acids. The CDR3 loop is CASSFGADSSYEQYF. In DNA, the CDR3 is TGTGCCAGCAGCTTCGGCGCAGACAGCTCCTACGAGCAGTACTTC.

The rearrangement links TRBV27 to TRBJ1-6, with a tentative D call TRBD1 (6 bases). The CDR3 sequence is 19 residues long. Trimming removed 6 bases at V and 3 bases at J, with 24 bases between. The V gene's germline CDR1 is MNHEY and CDR2 SMNVEV (reference sequence). The CDR3 region has the DNA TGTGCCAGCAGCAAGAGGGGACAAATTGAAAGGCTCTATAATTCACCCCTCCACTTT. Its translation: CASSKRGQIERLYNSPLHF.

The chain couples TRBV9 to TRBJ2-2; D is ambiguous. The CDR3 is 12 amino acids. Germline lookup yields CDR1 SGDLS and CDR2 YYNGEE. V was trimmed by 2 bases and J by 6 bases, leaving 5 bases between them. The CDR3 coding sequence is TGTGCCAGCAGCGTGGGCTCCGGGGAGCTGTTTTTT. It translates to CASSVGSGELFF. The full variable domain, in which reference TRBV9 and TRBJ2-2 provide the parts outside the CDR3, is DSGVTQTPKHLITATGQRVTLRCSPRSGDLSVYWYQQSLDQGLQFLIQYYNGEERAKGNILERFSAQQFPDLHSELNLSSLELGDSALYFCASSVGSGELFFGEGSRLTVL.

This chain links TRBV6-6 with TRBJ1-1, with TRBD1 as a possible D gene (6 bases). Trimming left V 3 bases short and J 5 bases short, with 10 bases between. This CDR3 is built from 13 residues. Germline loops: CDR1 MNHNY, CDR2 SVGAGI (reference sequence). As DNA, the CDR3 is TGTGCCAGCAGTTATGGGGGCAGAACTGAAGCTTTCTTT. It encodes CASSYGGRTEAFF.

This clone was detected only a few times. This rearrangement joins TRBV4-3 to TRBJ2-2; no reliable D call. The CDR3 has 15 residues. V was clipped by 0 bases and J by 6 bases, with 11 bases between them. Per germline, CDR1 LGHNA and CDR2 YSLEER. CDR3 protein: CASSQDLLSPGELFF. Written as DNA, the CDR3 is TGCGCCAGCAGCCAAGATCTACTGAGCCCCGGGGAGCTGTTTTTT.

About this clone itself: Other DNA sequences within the sample encode an identical CDR3. V gene TRBV5-4 combines with J gene TRBJ1-2; D is ambiguous. This CDR3 has 14 amino acids. Germline CDR1 reads SGHNT; CDR2 reads YYREEE (reference sequence). V lost 2 bases, J lost 3 bases, and 11 bases lay in between. The DNA of the CDR3 is TGTGCCAGCAGCTTTGGCGAGGGCTACTATGGCTACACCTTC. Translated, it gives CASSFGEGYYGYTF.

The chain links TRBV4-3 to TRBJ1-6; D uncertain. V shed 6 bases and J shed 8 bases, with 17 bases lying between them. The CDR3 is made up of 15 amino acids. Looked up from germline, CDR1 is LGHNA and CDR2 is YSLEER. The CDR3 DNA follows: TGCGCCAGCAGTCTCCAGGCCACCTGGGATTCACCCCTCCACTTT. Residues: CASSLQATWDSPLHF.

The chain carries TRBV6-5 and TRBJ2-3; D might be TRBD1 (6 bases). Trimming took off 0 bases at V and 3 bases at J, with 7 bases between the two ends. Germline loops: CDR1 MNHEY, CDR2 SVGAGI. The CDR3 runs to 14 residues. Here the CDR3 reads CASSYSTGTDTQYF. Here the CDR3 DNA reads TGTGCCAGCAGTTACTCGACAGGTACAGATACGCAGTATTTT.

The genes are TRBV5-1 and TRBJ1-1, with 7 nucleotides matching TRBD1. Germline assignment: CDR1 SGHRS and CDR2 YFSETQ. The CDR3 totals 14 residues. V gave up 3 bases and J gave up 6 bases; unmatched junction bases: 8. Written as DNA, the CDR3 is TGCGCCAGCAGCTCGCAGGGGGGCTTCGCTGAAGCTTTCTTT. This translates into CASSSQGGFAEAFF. Filled out from reference TRBV5-1 and TRBJ1-1, the complete variable domain reads KAGVTQTPRYLIKTRGQQVTLSCSPISGHRSVSWYQQTPGQGLQFLFEYFSETQRNKGNFPGRFSGRQFSNSRSEMNVSTLELGDSALYLCASSSQGGFAEAFFGQGTRLTVV.

This clone was seen more than once but under ten times. This chain connects TRBV10-3 to TRBJ1-5; perhaps TRBD1 as D (5 bases). The V and J ends lost 2 bases and 3 bases respectively, with 14 bases between them. This CDR3 is 16 amino acids long. CDR1 is ENHRY, CDR2 SYGVKD, per germline. Here the CDR3 DNA reads TGTGCCATCAGTGAGGGGCAGGGTTGGCCCAATCAGCCCCAGCATTTT. The encoded protein is CAISEGQGWPNQPQHF.

This clone was counted between two and nine times. V is TRBV19 and J is TRBJ1-2; tentatively, D is TRBD1 (6 bases). Germline CDR1 is LNHDA and CDR2 is SQIVND (reference sequence). The CDR3 has 13 amino acids. Trimming removed 5 bases at V and 6 bases at J, with 13 bases between. CDR3 bases: TGTGCCAGTAGTGGGCGGACAGTCGATGGCTACACCTTC. Its translation: CASSGRTVDGYTF.

The gene calls are TRBV19 and TRBJ2-7, with D tentatively TRBD1 (5 bases). Trimming left V 6 bases short and J 5 bases short, with 17 bases between. Per the germline V gene, CDR1 is LNHDA and CDR2 is SQIVND (reference sequence). The CDR3 runs to 14 residues. The CDR3 reads CASSLDRRRDEQYF. The CDR3 DNA reads as TGTGCCAGTAGCCTTGACAGAAGGCGTGACGAGCAGTACTTC. Full variable domain (missing parts from reference TRBV19 and TRBJ2-7): DGGITQSPKYLFRKEGQNVTLSCEQNLNHDAMYWYRQDPGQGLRLIYYSQIVNDFQKGDIAEGYSVSREKKESFPLTVTSAQKNPTAFYLCASSLDRRRDEQYFGPGTRLTVT.

There are many counts of this clone. The chain has TRBV6-5 and TRBJ2-2; no clear D. CDR3 length equals 15 residues. V was cut by 2 bases and J by 0 bases, with 7 bases left in between. CDR1 is MNHEY and CDR2 is SVGAGI in the germline V gene. CDR3 sequence: CASSYGGTNTGELFF. CDR3 coding DNA: TGTGCCAGCAGTTACGGCGGTACGAACACCGGGGAGCTGTTTTTT.